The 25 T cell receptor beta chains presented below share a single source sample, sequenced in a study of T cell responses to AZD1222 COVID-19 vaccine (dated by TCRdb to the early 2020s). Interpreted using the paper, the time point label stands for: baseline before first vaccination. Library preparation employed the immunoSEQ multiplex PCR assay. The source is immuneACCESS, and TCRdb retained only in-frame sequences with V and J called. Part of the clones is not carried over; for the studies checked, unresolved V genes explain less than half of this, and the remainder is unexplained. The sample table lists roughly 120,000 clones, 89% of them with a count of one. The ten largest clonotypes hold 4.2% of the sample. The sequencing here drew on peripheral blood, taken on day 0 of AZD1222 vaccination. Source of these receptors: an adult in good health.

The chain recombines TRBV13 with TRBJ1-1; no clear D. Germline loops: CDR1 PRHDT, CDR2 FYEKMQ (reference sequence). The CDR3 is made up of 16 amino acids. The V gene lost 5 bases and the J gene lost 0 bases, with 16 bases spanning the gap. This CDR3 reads CASSIRRRSMNTEAFF. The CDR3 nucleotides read TGTGCCAGCAGCATCCGACGGAGAAGCATGAACACTGAAGCTTTCTTT. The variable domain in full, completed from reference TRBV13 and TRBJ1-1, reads AAGVIQSPRHLIKEKRETATLKCYPIPRHDTVYWYQQGPGQDPQFLISFYEKMQSDKGSIPDRFSAQQFSDYHSELNMSSLELGDSALYFCASSIRRRSMNTEAFFGQGTRLTVV.

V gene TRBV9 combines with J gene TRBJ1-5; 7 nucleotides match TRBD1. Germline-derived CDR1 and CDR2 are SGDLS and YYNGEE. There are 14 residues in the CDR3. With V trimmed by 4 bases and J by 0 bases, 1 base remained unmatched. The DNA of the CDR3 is TGTGCCAGCAGCAGGGACAGTAGCAATCAGCCCCAGCATTTT. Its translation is CASSRDSSNQPQHF.

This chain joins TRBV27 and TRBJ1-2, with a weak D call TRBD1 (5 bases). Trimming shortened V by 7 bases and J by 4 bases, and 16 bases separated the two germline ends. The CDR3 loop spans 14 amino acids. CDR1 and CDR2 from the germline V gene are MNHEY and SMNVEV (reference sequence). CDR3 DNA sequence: TGTGCCAGCACTTCCATCAGGGCGGGCTATGGCTACACCTTC. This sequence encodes CASTSIRAGYGYTF.

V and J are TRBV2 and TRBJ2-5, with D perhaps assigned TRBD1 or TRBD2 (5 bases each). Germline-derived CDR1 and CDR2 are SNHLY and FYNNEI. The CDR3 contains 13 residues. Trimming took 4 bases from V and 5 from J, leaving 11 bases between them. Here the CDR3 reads CASSVHEGETQYF. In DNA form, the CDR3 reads TGTGCCAGCAGTGTACACGAGGGGGAGACCCAGTACTTC.

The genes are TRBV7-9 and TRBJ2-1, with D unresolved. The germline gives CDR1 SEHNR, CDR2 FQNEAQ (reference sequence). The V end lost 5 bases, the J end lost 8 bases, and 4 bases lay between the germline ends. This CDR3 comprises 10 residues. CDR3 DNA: TGTGCCAGCAGCGGTTATGAGCAGTTCTTC. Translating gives CASSGYEQFF.

This CDR3 is CASSYQTATGELFF. CDR3 in DNA: TGTGCCAGCAGTTACCAGACAGCCACCGGGGAGCTGTTTTTT. The chain is built from TRBV6-5 and TRBJ2-2; D may be TRBD1 (5 bases). V was trimmed by 2 bases and J by 4 bases, leaving 8 bases between them. The CDR3 has 14 amino acids. From germline, CDR1 is MNHEY and CDR2 SVGAGI.

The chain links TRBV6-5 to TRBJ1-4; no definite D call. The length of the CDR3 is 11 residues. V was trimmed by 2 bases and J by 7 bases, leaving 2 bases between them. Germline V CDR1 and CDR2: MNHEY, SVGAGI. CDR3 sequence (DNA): TGTGCCAGCAGTTACGGTGAAAAACTGTTTTTT. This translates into CASSYGEKLFF.

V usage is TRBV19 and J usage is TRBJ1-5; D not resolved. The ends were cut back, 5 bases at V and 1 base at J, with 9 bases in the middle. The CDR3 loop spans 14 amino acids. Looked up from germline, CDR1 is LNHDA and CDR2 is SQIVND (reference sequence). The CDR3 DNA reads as TGTGCCAGTAGTCTTAAAGTGAGCAATCAGCCCCAGCATTTT. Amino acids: CASSLKVSNQPQHF.

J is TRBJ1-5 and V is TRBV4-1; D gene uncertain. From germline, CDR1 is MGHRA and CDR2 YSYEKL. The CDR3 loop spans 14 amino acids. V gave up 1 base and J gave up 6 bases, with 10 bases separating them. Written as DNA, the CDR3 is TGCGCCAGCAGCCAAGGGGGAGCCAGTCAGCCCCAGCATTTT. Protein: CASSQGGASQPQHF.

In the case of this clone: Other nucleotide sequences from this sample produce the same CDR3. CDR3 in DNA: TGTGCCAGCAGTTACTCACCGGACGACTATGGCTACACCTTC. Translation: CASSYSPDDYGYTF. The V gene is TRBV6-5, the J gene TRBJ1-2; D is undetermined. The CDR3 is 14 amino acids. The germline V gene encodes CDR1 MNHEY and CDR2 SVGAGI. The germline V and J ends were trimmed by 0 bases and 3 bases, with 8 bases remaining between them.

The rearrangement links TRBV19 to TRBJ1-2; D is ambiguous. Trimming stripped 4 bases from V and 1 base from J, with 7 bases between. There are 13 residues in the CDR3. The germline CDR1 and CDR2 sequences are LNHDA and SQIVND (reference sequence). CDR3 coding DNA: TGTGCCAGTAGTAAAGAGAGTAACTATGGCTACACCTTC. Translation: CASSKESNYGYTF.

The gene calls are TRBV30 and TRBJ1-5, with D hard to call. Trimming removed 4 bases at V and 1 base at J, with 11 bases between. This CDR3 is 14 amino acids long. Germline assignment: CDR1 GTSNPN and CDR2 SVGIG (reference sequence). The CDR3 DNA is TGTGCCTGGACTACGGGGATCAGCAATCAGCCCCAGCATTTT. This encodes CAWTTGISNQPQHF.

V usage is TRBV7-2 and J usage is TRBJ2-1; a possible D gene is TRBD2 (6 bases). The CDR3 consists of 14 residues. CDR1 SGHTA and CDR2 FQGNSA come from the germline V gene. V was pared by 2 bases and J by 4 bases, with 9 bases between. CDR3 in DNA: TGTGCCAGCAGCTTAAGGGGACTTTACAATGAGCAGTTCTTC. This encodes CASSLRGLYNEQFF.

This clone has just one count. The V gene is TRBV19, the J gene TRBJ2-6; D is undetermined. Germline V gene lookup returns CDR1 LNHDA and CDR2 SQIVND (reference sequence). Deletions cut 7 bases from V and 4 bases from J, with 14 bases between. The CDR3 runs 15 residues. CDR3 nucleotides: TGTGCCAGTAAAGCTAAGCTGCGAGGGGCCAACGTCCTGACTTTC. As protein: CASKAKLRGANVLTF.

DNA for the CDR3: TGTGCCAGCAGCTTAGTAGGGGGACTAGCGGGATGGCAGTTCTTC. This translates into CASSLVGGLAGWQFF. The chain links TRBV7-2 to TRBJ2-1, with TRBD2 identical over 13 bases. The CDR3 loop spans 15 amino acids. The ends lost 1 base at V and 12 bases at J; junction bases unmatched: 6. The germline CDR1 and CDR2 sequences are SGHTA and FQGNSA.

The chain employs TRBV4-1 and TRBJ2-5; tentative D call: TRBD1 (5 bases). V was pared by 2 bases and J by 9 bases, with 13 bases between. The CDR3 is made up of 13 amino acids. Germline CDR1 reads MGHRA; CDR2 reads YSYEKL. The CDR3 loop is CASSQLVVGAQYF. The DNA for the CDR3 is TGCGCCAGCAGCCAACTAGTGGTAGGGGCCCAGTACTTC.

The chain's CDR3 is CASNPGQQGSPNTEAFF. CDR3 DNA sequence: TGCGCCAGCAACCCAGGCCAGCAGGGGTCCCCCAACACTGAAGCTTTCTTT. The chain is built from TRBV5-1 and TRBJ1-1; weak D call: TRBD1 (6 bases). There are 17 residues in the CDR3. V was clipped by 6 bases and J by 2 bases, with 23 bases between them. Germline CDR1 and CDR2: SGHRS and YFSETQ.

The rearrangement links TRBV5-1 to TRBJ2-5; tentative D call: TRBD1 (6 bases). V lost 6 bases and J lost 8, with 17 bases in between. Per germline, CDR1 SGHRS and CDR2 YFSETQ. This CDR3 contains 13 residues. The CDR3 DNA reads TGCGCCAGCACCCCTGGGGGCCCGGAAACCCAGTACTTC. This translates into CASTPGGPETQYF.

CDR3 sequence: CASSSGPGNTEAFF. The DNA for the CDR3 is TGTGCCAGCAGTTCGGGACCGGGAAACACTGAAGCTTTCTTT. V is TRBV28 and J is TRBJ1-1; tentative D call: TRBD1 (5 bases). Germline V CDR1 and CDR2: MDHEN, SYDVKM. The CDR3 is made up of 14 amino acids. Between the trimmed V and J ends, which lost 4 bases and 2 bases, there was a span of 11 bases.

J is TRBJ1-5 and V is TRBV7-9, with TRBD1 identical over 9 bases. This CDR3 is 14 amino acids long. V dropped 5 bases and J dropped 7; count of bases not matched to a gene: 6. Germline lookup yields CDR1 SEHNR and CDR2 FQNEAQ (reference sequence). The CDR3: CASSATGGNQPQHF. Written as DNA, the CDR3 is TGTGCCAGCAGCGCGACAGGGGGAAACCAGCCCCAGCATTTT.

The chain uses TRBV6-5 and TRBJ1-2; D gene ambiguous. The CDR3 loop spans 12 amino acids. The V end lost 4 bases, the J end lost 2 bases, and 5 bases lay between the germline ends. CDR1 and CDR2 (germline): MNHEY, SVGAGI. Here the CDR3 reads CASSSRNYGYTF. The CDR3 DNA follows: TGTGCCAGCAGTTCCAGGAACTATGGCTACACCTTC.

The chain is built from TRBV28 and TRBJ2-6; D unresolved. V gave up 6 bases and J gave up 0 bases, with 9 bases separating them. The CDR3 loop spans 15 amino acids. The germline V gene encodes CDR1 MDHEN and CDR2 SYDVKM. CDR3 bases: TGTGCCAGCAGCCGGCAGTACTCTGGGGCCAACGTCCTGACTTTC. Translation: CASSRQYSGANVLTF.

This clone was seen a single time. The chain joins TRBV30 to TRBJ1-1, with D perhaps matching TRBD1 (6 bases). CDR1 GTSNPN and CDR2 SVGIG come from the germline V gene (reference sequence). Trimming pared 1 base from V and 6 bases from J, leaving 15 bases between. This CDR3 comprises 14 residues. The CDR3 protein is CAWSGNRVSSEAFF. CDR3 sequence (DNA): TGTGCCTGGAGTGGAAACAGGGTCTCCTCTGAAGCTTTCTTT.

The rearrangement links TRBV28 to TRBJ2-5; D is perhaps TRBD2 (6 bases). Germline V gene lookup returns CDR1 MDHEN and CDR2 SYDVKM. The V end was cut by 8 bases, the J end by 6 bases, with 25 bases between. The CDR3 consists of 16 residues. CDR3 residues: CASDALPSRRAKTQYF. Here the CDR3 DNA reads TGTGCCAGCGACGCACTCCCATCGCGGAGGGCGAAGACCCAGTACTTC.

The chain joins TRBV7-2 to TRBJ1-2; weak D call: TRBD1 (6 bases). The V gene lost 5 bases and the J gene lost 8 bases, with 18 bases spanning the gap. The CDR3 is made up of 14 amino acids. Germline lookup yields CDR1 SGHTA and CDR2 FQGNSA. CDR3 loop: CASSTRQASKGYTF. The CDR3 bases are TGTGCCAGCAGCACCCGACAGGCCTCTAAGGGCTACACCTTC.